The following is a TCR beta chain sequence with its context. This sample stems from a study of blood T cell repertoires in COVID-19. On the study more broadly: T cells, B-cell-depleted T cells, or PBMCs supplied cDNA or gDNA.

Per the study methods: Amplification from reference gene primers served as the basis for estimated nucleated cell counts. Only in-frame clones appear in the TCRdb table, and some are missing; sequencing was by immunoSEQ multiplex PCR. That table furnishes V, J and clone size, whereas the DNA furnished D and trimming. The sample gives about 180,000 clones, 80% to 90% of which show up once; around 3% is in the top ten. V shed 3 bases and J shed 6 bases, with 11 bases lying between them. Germline CDR1 reads KGHSH; CDR2 reads LQKENI. The CDR3 consists of 14 residues. This sequence was found in a man in his sixties with acute or convalescent COVID-19. The sequenced sample was peripheral blood. V gene TRBV18 combines with J gene TRBJ2-2, with D possibly being TRBD2 (5 bases). The CDR3 reads CASSPLAGAGELFF. The CDR3 coding sequence is TGTGCCAGCTCACCCCTGGCGGGTGCCGGGGAGCTGTTTTTT.